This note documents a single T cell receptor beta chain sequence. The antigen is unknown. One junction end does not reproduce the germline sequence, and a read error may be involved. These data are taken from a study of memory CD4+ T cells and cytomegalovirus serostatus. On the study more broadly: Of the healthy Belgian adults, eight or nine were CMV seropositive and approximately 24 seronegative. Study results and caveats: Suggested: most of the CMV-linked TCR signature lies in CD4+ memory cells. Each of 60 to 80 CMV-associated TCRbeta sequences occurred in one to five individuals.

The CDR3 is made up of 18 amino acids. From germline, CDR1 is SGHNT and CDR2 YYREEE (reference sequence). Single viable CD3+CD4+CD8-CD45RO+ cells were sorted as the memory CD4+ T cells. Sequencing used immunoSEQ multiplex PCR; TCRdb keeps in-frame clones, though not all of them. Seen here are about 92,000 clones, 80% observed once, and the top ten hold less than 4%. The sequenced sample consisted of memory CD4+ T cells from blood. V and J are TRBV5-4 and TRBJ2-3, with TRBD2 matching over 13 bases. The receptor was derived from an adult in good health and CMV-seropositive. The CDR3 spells CASSLPTSGRWSTNTQYF. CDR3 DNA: TGTGCCAGCAGCTTGCCGACTAGCGGGAGGTGGAGCACAAATACGCAGTATTTT.